Below, one T cell receptor beta chain is given with its context. Its cognate antigen has yet to be identified. No base quality information exists; no much larger clone differs at one position. The sample originates from a study of identical twins (dated by TCRdb to about 2016). Background on the whole study: To test whether fetal clonotypes persist, this study deep-sequenced TCR alpha and beta repertoires from monozygotic twins, from unrelated adults of various ages, and from cord blood. To rule out contamination, replicate twin experiments were performed at different times with different library preparation protocols. Paper-wide results and their limitations: Because the same donors could not be followed over many years, conclusions were based on cross-sectional statistical analysis. In beta out-of-frame sequences, excess twin sharing was weaker, because having fewer shared sequences lowered the signal-to-noise ratio. Invariant T cells such as MAIT and iNKT could partly confound zero-insertion analyses, though diverse VJ usage argued against this for most clonotypes. Compared with coincidental sharing between unrelated individuals, out-of-frame TCR alpha sequences shared between twins had an excess of sequences with low generation probability. Abundant cord blood beta clonotypes had fewer insertions, young adult naive repertoires showed a similar but weaker trend, and memory repertoires showed no such trend. Out-of-frame TCR alpha sharing in monozygotic twins was systematically underestimated by recombination models, whereas sharing between unrelated individuals was in agreement with the recombination models.

Every donor in the study was a healthy Caucasian. The twin cohort consisted of three pairs of female monozygotic twins, all aged about 18 to 30 years. Peripheral blood mononuclear cells were used as the source from which RNA for TCR libraries was isolated. The method behind the library was 5' RACE. Sequencing took place on an Illumina HiSeq 2000. A universal primer binding site was added through template switching, and the final cDNA carried a unique molecular identifier so that TCR cDNA molecules could be counted accurately. First-strand cDNA for TCR alpha and beta chains was synthesized from specific primers in the conserved constant-segment region. Each cDNA library was double barcoded, with a SMART-Mk sample barcode plus Illumina barcodes, to control for contamination. Two successive PCR steps introduced TruSeq adapter sequences along with Illumina sample barcodes. Sequencing of the TCR alpha and beta cDNA libraries was done on the Illumina HiSeq platform using custom primers. For the original study's pipeline: Unique molecular identifiers were extracted from raw reads with MiGEC, and CDR3 positions were determined with MiXCR. Recombination models were inferred per individual with the repgenHMM and IGoR tools using an EM algorithm. Shared clonotype analysis was performed with the tcR package in R, normalizing sharing by the product of cloneset sizes. To study raw recombination free of thymic and clonal selection effects, out-of-frame nonproductive sequences were analyzed. TCRdb applied fastp at Q25 and MiXCR to the public reads, then kept only in-frame beta chains. For every CDR3 protein sequence, its rows merge into one entry that carries the most common genes and DNA. TCRdb, not the original authors, processed these V and J calls. In this sample the table shows about 890,000 distinct CDR3 sequences, about 12% of which occur a single time. The ten largest make up roughly 1.6% of the sample.

V is cut by 0 bases and J by 5 bases, and the space between the germline ends is 17 bases. Including cysteine and phenylalanine, the CDR3 has 16 amino acids. Only the CDR3 DNA is retained, 48 bases long and in frame from the first base. In the germline V gene, CDR1 corresponds to MGHRA and CDR2 to YSYEKL. A further study also used this sample, focusing on yellow fever vaccine responses in identical twins. The second source states: According to the authors, the vaccine-induced T cell response in identical twins seemed to be partly convergent and partly specific to each individual. The study precisely tracked vaccine-responding T cell clones in identical twins.

Sequencing was performed on PBMCs. The sequence was obtained from a woman younger than 30 in good health. The V and J genes are TRBV4-1 and TRBJ2-7; a tentative D match to TRBD1 spans 6 bases. CDR3 sequence: CASSQDPGTSVDEQYF. The DNA reads TGCGCCAGCAGCCAAGATCCCGGGACATCCGTCGACGAGCAGTACTTC.